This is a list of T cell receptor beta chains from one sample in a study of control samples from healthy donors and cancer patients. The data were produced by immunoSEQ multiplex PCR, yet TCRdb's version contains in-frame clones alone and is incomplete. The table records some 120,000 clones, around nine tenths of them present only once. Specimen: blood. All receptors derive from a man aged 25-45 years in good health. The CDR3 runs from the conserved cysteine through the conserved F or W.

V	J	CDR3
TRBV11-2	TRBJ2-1	CASSSTSGVFNEQFF
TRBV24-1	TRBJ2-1	CATGVGNEQFF
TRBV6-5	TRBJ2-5	CASSYSSGGETQYF
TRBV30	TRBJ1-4	CAWRPGSTNEKLFF
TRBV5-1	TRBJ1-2	CASSLVAGDGYTF
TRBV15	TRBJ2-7	CATSARDREAYEQYF
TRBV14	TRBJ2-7	CASSSWSSEQYF
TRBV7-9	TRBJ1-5	CASGGINQPQHF
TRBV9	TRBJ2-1	CASSVTPTVNEQFF
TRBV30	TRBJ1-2	CAWRPIDYGYTF
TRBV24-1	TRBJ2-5	CATSDPASETQYF
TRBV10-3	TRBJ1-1	CAISDGTEAFF
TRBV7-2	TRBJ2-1	CASSLLDEQFF
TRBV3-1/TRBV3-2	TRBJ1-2	CASSQGKVYGYTF
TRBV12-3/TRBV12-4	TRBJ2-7	CASSLSQPYEQYF
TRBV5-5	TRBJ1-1	CASSLGGGFTEAFF
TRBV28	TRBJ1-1	CASSPRVTEAFF
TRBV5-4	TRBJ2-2	CASSLLSGQGYTGELFF
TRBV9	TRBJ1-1	CASSVGPSAEAFF
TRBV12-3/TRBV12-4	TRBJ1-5	CASSNVGQPQHF
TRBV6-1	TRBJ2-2	CASSDFPTGELFF
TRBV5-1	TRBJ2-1	CASSLGGGAHEQFF
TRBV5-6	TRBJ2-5	CASSLAGAGGLAVTQYF
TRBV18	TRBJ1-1	CASSPIAGVLDTEAFF
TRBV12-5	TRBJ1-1	CASGYQGGTEAFF
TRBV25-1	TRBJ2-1	CASSESGNNEQFF
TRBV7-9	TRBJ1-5	CASSLGHGNQPQHF
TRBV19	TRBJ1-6	CASTPTQGGNSPLHF
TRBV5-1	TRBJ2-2	CASSLAVGGTGELFF
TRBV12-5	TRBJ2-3	CACRGGGTDTQYF
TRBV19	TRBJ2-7	CASSLEQDFYEQYF
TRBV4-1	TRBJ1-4	CASSQGGNEKLFF
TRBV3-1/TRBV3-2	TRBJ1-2	CASSQDANGYTF
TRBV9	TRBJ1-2	CASSSRTAGPSNYGYTF
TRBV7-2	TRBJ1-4	CASRRPGYLEKLFF
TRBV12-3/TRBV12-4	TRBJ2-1	CASSPQGSEQFF
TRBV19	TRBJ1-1	CASSRSTGGRPEAFF
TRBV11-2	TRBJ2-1	CASSSPGQGLNEQFF
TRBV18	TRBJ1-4	CASSPYHGTGDEKLFF
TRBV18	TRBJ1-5	CASSPGEGNQPQHF
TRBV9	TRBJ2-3	CASSGLAGGTDTQYF
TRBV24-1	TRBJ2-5	CATSTGTAVIQYF
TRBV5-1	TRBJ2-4	CASSLERTAKDIQYF
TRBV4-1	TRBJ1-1	CASSQVGPVTEAFF